This T cell receptor (beta chain) is drawn from a study of blood T cells in healthy people across ages (dated by TCRdb to about 2015). Turning to the overall study: In model experiments, template switching captured roughly one uniquely barcoded TCR beta cDNA molecule for every two T cells. Four age groups were formed from the donors: young (average roughly 16 years), middle-aged (approximately 41), aged (around 62) and long-lived (around 82). To track age-related changes in TCR beta repertoire diversity, the study relied on deep sequencing normalized with unique cDNA molecular identifiers. To avoid experimental bias, donors of different ages were randomly spread across the sequencing lanes. The study analyzed two additional independent replicas of 1 million unique cDNA reads from the same blood draw for two donors, one aged 18 to 30 and one aged 80 or older. Results the study describes overall, beyond this receptor: Compared with the aged group, the long-lived group had more naive CD4+ T cells, fewer expanded clones and increased TCR diversity, suggesting age selection. Observed TCR beta diversity correlated strongly with the percentage of naive T cells measured by flow cytometry. Because profiling used bulk unsorted PBMCs, naive and antigen-experienced compartments could not be compared conclusively. Donor CMV infection status was unknown, potentially confounding age-related changes in expanded clonotypes. Estimates of total diversity based on one million sequenced T cells were considered lower bounds and underestimates. As age increased, observed TCR beta diversity per million T cells dropped in a roughly linear way, and a significant reduction was already evident by age roughly 40.

Donors were 40 or so systemically healthy Caucasian individuals from Russia aged roughly 6 to 90 years. Roughly 10 milliliters of peripheral blood were collected from each donor into EDTA-treated Vacutainer tubes. Ficoll-Paque density-gradient centrifugation was used to isolate PBMCs, with at least 7 million per sample. Trizol reagent was used to extract total RNA from the PBMCs, yielding at least 5.5 micrograms per sample. For every donor, an aliquot of PBMCs went through flow cytometry to measure the percentages of naive CD45RAhigh/CD27high T cells. V is pruned by 3 bases and J by 3 bases, leaving 5 bases of the junction without a gene match. From the cysteine through the phenylalanine, the CDR3 covers 15 amino acids. Only the CDR3 region is kept as DNA, spanning 45 bases read in frame from base 1. To prepare the library, 5' RACE was applied. Sequencing was performed on an Illumina HiSeq 2500. The second PCR ran for about 7 to 11 cycles and used a J-beta primer mix along with a sample-barcoded 5' primer. A unique molecular identifier was introduced onto each TCR beta cDNA molecule by a template-switch 5' adaptor carrying 12 random nucleotides. Each sample yielded at least 3 million CDR3-containing paired-end reads. The Mint cDNA synthesis kit, primed by a TRBC-specific oligonucleotide, was used to synthesize first-strand cDNA from all RNA. After uracil-DNA glycosylase treatment, a first 18-cycle PCR used universal primers M1SS and BC2_uni_R on all cDNA. The paper's processing steps were these. Normalization of each sample was performed by random selection of 1 million high-quality reads, each carrying a distinct molecular identifier. Instead of being binned into consensus sequences, reads that shared molecular identifiers were thrown out. MiTCR, run with a Q25 quality threshold and the strictest error-elimination algorithm, handled CDR3 identification, clonotype clustering and error correction. A nonparametric unseen species model using Euler transformation provided a lower-bound estimate of total TCR beta diversity. The raw public data were reprocessed by TCRdb itself: fastp quality trimming at Q25, MiXCR clonotype calling, in-frame beta chains only. When rows share a CDR3 protein, they turn into one entry using the most common DNA and genes. TCRdb's processing, not the authors', yielded these V and J calls. The sample table lists some 900,000 distinct CDR3 sequences, approximately 49% of them with a count of one. The ten largest clonotypes hold around 15% of the sample.

About this clonotype: Its antigen remains unidentified. No qualities accompany the bases; no much larger clone lies one base away.

This sequence was found in a man aged 30 to 39 in good health. Recombination connected TRBV12-3 or TRBV12-4 to TRBJ1-3; TRBD1 matches 7 bases in the middle. The sample consisted of blood. CDR3 protein: CASSLDRWSGNTIYF. The DNA sequence is TGTGCCAGCAGTTTGGACAGGTGGAGTGGAAACACCATATATTTT.